Shown below are 11 T cell receptor beta chains from a single sample sequenced in a study of spatial heterogeneity in lung cancer. Time point specified: sample taken at primary tumor resection. TCRdb re-called the 5' RACE reads through MiXCR, storing one row per CDR3 protein. The sample contains 40,000 or so distinct CDR3 sequences, approximately 7.5% of which appear only once. The sample in question was PBMCs, obtained at surgery. The receptors derive from a male donor with early-stage non-small cell lung cancer.

This sequence joins TRBV7-9 and TRBJ1-4; 7 nucleotides agree with TRBD1. Trimming cost V 5 bases and J 5 bases; bases outside gene matches: 11. The CDR3 has 16 amino acids. Germline CDR1 and CDR2: SEHNR and FQNEAQ (reference sequence). The CDR3 DNA reads TGTGCCAGCAGCCGAGGGGGCAGACCAGTAAATGAAAAACTGTTTTTT. This encodes CASSRGGRPVNEKLFF.

This clonotype was found a few times. The genes are TRBV5-1 and TRBJ1-6; a weak D match, TRBD1 (6 bases). Germline V gene sequence: CDR1 SGHRS, CDR2 YFSETQ. V gave up 3 bases and J gave up 6 bases, with 10 bases separating them. The CDR3 has 14 amino acids. For the CDR3, the DNA is TGCGCCAGCAGCTCACAGGGTTCTAATTCACCCCTCCACTTT. Translated: CASSSQGSNSPLHF.

This clonotype appeared many times. V usage is TRBV2 and J usage is TRBJ1-5, with 7 positions matching TRBD1. The CDR3 sequence is 13 residues long. V gave up 8 bases and J gave up 3 bases; unmatched junction bases: 4. Germline lookup yields CDR1 SNHLY and CDR2 FYNNEI. In DNA, the CDR3 is TGTGCCAGCCTCAGGGGGGTCAATCAGCCCCAGCATTTT. Translation: CASLRGVNQPQHF. The full variable domain, completed using reference TRBV2 and TRBJ1-5, is EPEVTQTPSHQVTQMGQEVILRCVPISNHLYFYWYRQILGQKVEFLVSFYNNEISEKSEIFDDQFSVERPDGSNFTLKIRSTKLEDSAMYFCASLRGVNQPQHFGDGTRLSIL.

The chain recombines TRBV6-2 or TRBV6-3 with TRBJ2-7; D may be TRBD1 (5 bases). CDR1 is MNHEY and CDR2 is SVGEGT in the germline V gene. The germline V and J ends were trimmed by 6 bases and 3 bases, with 9 bases remaining between them. This CDR3 spans 12 amino acids. DNA for the CDR3: TGTGCCAGCAGCCCAAGGGGCTACGAGCAGTACGTC. It translates to CASSPRGYEQYV.

J is TRBJ1-2 and V is TRBV5-1; D unresolved. The CDR3 totals 15 residues. Germline CDR1 reads SGHRS; CDR2 reads YFSETQ. The V end was cut by 2 bases, the J end by 8 bases, with 19 bases between. The CDR3 nucleotides read TGCGCCAGCAGCTTATCCAGCCCTGCTACGGGAGGCTACACCTTC. It codes for CASSLSSPATGGYTF.

This clonotype was counted between two and nine times. The V gene is TRBV9, the J gene TRBJ2-2; 8 positions agree with TRBD2. The CDR3 covers 14 residues. V gave up 4 bases and J gave up 7 bases; unmatched junction bases: 6. From germline, CDR1 is SGDLS and CDR2 YYNGEE. The CDR3 coding sequence is TGTGCCAGCAGCTACGGACTAGCCGGCGGGGAGCTGTTTTTT. The encoded protein is CASSYGLAGGELFF.

This clonotype appeared many times. The chain has TRBV24-1 and TRBJ2-3, with 8 nucleotides matching TRBD1. From germline, CDR1 is KGHDR and CDR2 SFDVKD. The CDR3 is 16 residues long. After removal of 1 base from V and 3 bases from J, the junction contained 5 bases not matched to a gene. The CDR3 protein is CATSDLGTGGTDTQYF. DNA for the CDR3: TGTGCCACCAGTGATTTAGGGACAGGTGGGACAGATACGCAGTATTTT.

This clonotype was observed many times. This chain links TRBV7-2 with TRBJ2-3; TRBD1 is a possible D gene (6 bases). The CDR3 is 16 amino acids. Germline values: CDR1 SGHTA, CDR2 FQGNSA. V shed 1 base and J shed 3 bases, with 14 bases lying between them. The CDR3 DNA reads as TGTGCCAGCAGCTTAGGGTCAGGGGCTCTAACAGATACGCAGTATTTT. Encoded protein: CASSLGSGALTDTQYF.

This clonotype was detected many times. This chain joins TRBV4-3 and TRBJ2-5; a possible D gene is TRBD2 (6 bases). V was pared by 4 bases and J by 7 bases, with 13 bases between. CDR3 size: 13 residues. Germline V gene sequence: CDR1 LGHNA, CDR2 YSLEER. The CDR3 protein is CASSLHMGGTQYF. In DNA form, the CDR3 reads TGCGCCAGCAGCCTCCACATGGGGGGGACCCAGTACTTC.

The gene calls are TRBV12-3 or TRBV12-4 and TRBJ2-7, with D unclear. The CDR3 length is 12 residues. V shed 3 bases and J shed 4 bases, with 7 bases lying between them. This chain's CDR3 is CASSFSDYEQYF. The CDR3 DNA sequence: TGTGCCAGCAGTTTTTCCGATTACGAGCAGTACTTC.

This clonotype was seen at least ten times. CDR3 sequence reads: CASSPGQGGISEQFF. CDR3 nucleotide sequence: TGTGCCAGCTCACCAGGGCAGGGGGGTATTAGTGAGCAGTTCTTC. V gene TRBV18 combines with J gene TRBJ2-1, with a possible D match to TRBD1 (7 bases). The CDR3 runs 15 residues. V lost 2 bases, J lost 9 bases, and 17 bases lay in between. Germline assignment: CDR1 KGHSH and CDR2 LQKENI.